This TCR beta chain emerged from a study of CD8 T cells in Susac syndrome. As regards this clonotype: The target antigen is unknown.

Whole-study results and caveats: The authors found sixteen Susac-specific public clones in total CD8+ repertoires and five or six in CD8+ TEMRA repertoires.

RNA amounts of 0.5 to 1 ug underwent reverse transcription with random hexamers. TCRdb independently ran MiXCR on the immunoSEQ multiplex PCR reads; one entry per CDR3 protein. The sample carries some 120,000 distinct CDR3 sequences, around 94% recorded once. Both CD4+ and CD8+ T cells were negatively isolated, and TEMRA cells underwent FACS enrichment. CDR1 and CDR2 from the germline V gene are SGHNT and YENEEA. The CDR3 length is 15 residues. V dropped 5 bases and J dropped 7 bases, with 17 bases sitting between them. This chain links TRBV11-3 with TRBJ2-2; D could derive from TRBD1 or TRBD2 (6 bases each). This receptor was taken from a human donor with Susac syndrome. The sequenced sample consisted of CD8+ T cells from PBMCs. This CDR3 reads CASSDGRGSGGELFF. Here the CDR3 DNA reads TGTGCCAGCAGCGACGGCAGGGGTAGCGGCGGGGAGCTGTTTTTT.